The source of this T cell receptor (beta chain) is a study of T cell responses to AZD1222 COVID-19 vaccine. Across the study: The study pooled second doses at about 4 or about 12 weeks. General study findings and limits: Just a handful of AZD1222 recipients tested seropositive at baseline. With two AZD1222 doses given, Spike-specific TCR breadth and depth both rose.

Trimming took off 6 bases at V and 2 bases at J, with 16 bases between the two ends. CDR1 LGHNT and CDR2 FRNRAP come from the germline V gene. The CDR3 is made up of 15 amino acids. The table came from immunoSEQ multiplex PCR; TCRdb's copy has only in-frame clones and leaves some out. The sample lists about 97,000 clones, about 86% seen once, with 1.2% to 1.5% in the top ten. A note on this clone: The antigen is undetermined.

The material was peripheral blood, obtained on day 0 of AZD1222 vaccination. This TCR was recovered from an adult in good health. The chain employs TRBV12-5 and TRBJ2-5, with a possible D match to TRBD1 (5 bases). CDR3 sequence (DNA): TGTGCTAGTGGCTTCGGTCAGGGCCCACAAGAGACCCAGTACTTC. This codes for CASGFGQGPQETQYF.